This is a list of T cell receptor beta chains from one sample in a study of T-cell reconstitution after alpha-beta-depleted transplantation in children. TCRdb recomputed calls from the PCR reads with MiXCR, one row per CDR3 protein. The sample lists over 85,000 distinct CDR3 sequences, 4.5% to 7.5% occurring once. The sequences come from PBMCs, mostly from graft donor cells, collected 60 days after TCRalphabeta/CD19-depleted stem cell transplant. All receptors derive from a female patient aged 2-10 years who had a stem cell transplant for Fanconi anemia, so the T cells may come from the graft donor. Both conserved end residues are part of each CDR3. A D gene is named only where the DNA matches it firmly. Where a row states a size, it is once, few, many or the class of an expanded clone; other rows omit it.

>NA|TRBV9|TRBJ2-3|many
CASSVDADTQYF
TGTGCCAGCAGCGTAGATGCAGATACGCAGTATTTT
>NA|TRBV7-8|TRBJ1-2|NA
CASSLYPDGNYGYTF
TGTGCCAGCAGCTTATATCCCGACGGAAACTATGGCTACACCTTC
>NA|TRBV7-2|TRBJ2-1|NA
CASSLAWGDEQFF
TGTGCCAGCAGCTTAGCCTGGGGGGATGAGCAGTTCTTC
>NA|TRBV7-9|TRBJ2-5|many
CASSLDAGSQGTQYF
TGTGCCAGCAGCTTAGATGCGGGAAGTCAAGGGACCCAGTACTTC
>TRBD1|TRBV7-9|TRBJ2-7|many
CASRVTGGYEQYF
TGTGCCAGCAGGGTTACAGGGGGATACGAGCAGTACTTC
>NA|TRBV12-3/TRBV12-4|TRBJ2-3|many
CASSPIRGGTDTQYF
TGTGCCAGCAGTCCCATCAGGGGGGGAACAGATACGCAGTATTTT
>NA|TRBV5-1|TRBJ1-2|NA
CASMPDGGQRYGYTF
TGCGCCAGCATGCCTGATGGGGGGCAGCGGTATGGCTACACCTTC
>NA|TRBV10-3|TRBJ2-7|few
CAISTRGYEQYF
TGTGCCATCAGTACTAGGGGGTACGAGCAGTACTTC
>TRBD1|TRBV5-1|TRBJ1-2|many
CASSLLPPGQGIYGYTF
TGCGCCAGCAGCTTACTCCCCCCGGGACAGGGGATCTATGGCTACACCTTC
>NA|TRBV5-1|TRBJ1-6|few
CASSDKTGYNSPLHF
TGCGCCAGCAGCGACAAAACAGGGTACAATTCACCCCTCCACTTT
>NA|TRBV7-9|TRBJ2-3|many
CASSQGGAEPGTDTQYF
TGTGCCAGCAGTCAAGGAGGAGCGGAGCCGGGCACAGATACGCAGTATTTT
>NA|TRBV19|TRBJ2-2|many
CASSIDINRNTGELFF
TGTGCCAGTAGTATAGATATTAATAGGAACACCGGGGAGCTGTTTTTT
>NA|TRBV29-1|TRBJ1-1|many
CSVGVEAFF
TGCAGCGTTGGGGTTGAAGCTTTCTTT
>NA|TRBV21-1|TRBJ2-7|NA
CASPRQQKKKVYSGRASYEQYF
TGTGCCAGCCCCCGACAGCAAAAAAAAAAGGTCTACAGCGGGAGAGCCTCCTACGAGCAGTACTTC
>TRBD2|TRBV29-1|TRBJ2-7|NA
CSANTGRGGADYEQYF
TGCAGCGCTAATACCGGGAGGGGAGGAGCGGACTACGAGCAGTACTTC
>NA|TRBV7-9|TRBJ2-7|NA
CASSLAGIGYEQYF
TGTGCCAGCAGCTTAGCGGGAATCGGCTACGAGCAGTACTTC
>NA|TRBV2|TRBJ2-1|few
CASSGRPQEQFF
TGTGCCAGCAGTGGACGGCCGCAGGAGCAGTTCTTC
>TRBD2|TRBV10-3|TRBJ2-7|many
CAISEKREAYEQYF
TGTGCCATCAGTGAAAAGCGGGAAGCCTACGAGCAGTACTTC
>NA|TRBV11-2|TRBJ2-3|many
CASSHLSPSNSDTQYF
TGTGCCAGCAGCCATTTATCCCCTAGCAATAGCGATACGCAGTATTTT
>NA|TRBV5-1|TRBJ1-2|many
CASSLDSSYGYTF
TGCGCCAGCAGCTTGGACAGTTCCTATGGCTACACCTTC